This is a list of T cell receptor beta chains from one sample in a study of identical twins. Each CDR3 protein is one row after TCRdb ran MiXCR on the 5' RACE reads. The table lists some 260,000 distinct CDR3 sequences, around 15% of them singletons. The sample taken for sequencing was memory (CD45RO+) T cells sorted from blood. These receptors all come from a woman younger than 30 in good health. The CDR3 runs from the conserved cysteine through the conserved F or W. The order of the fields is D gene, clone size, J gene, V gene, CDR3 protein, CDR3 DNA. The D gene is left open where the match is weak. Only part of the rows carry a size: once, few, many, or a class if the clone is expanded.

D: -
size: many
J: TRBJ2-5
V: TRBV5-5
CDR3: CASSLYIQETQYF
DNA: TGTGCCAGCAGCTTGTACATTCAAGAGACCCAGTACTTC

D: -
size: -
J: TRBJ2-6
V: TRBV29-1
CDR3: CSVGERRGANVLTF
DNA: TGCAGCGTTGGGGAACGGAGGGGGGCCAACGTCCTGACTTTC

D: -
size: few
J: TRBJ2-2
V: TRBV7-9
CDR3: CASSSLGITGELFF
DNA: TGTGCCAGCAGCTCGTTGGGGATCACCGGGGAGCTGTTTTTT

D: -
size: -
J: TRBJ1-5
V: TRBV12-3/TRBV12-4
CDR3: CAFSLGTGASWGSNQPQHF
DNA: TGTGCCTTCAGTTTAGGCACCGGGGCCAGTTGGGGGTCTAATCAGCCCCAGCATTTT

D: TRBD1
size: few
J: TRBJ2-5
V: TRBV6-1
CDR3: CASRGTALQETQYF
DNA: TGTGCCAGCAGGGGGACAGCTCTACAAGAGACCCAGTACTTC

D: TRBD2
size: few
J: TRBJ2-3
V: TRBV5-6
CDR3: CASSFPGAGGDTQYF
DNA: TGTGCCAGCAGCTTTCCGGGAGCGGGGGGAGATACGCAGTATTTT

D: TRBD2
size: -
J: TRBJ2-1
V: TRBV20-1
CDR3: CSASRAGRSNEQFF
DNA: TGCAGTGCTAGCCGAGCGGGGAGAAGCAATGAGCAGTTCTTC

D: TRBD2
size: -
J: TRBJ2-5
V: TRBV20-1
CDR3: CSARSSFSGGGETQYF
DNA: TGCAGTGCTAGATCGTCCTTCTCGGGGGGTGGAGAGACCCAGTACTTC

D: -
size: many
J: TRBJ1-3
V: TRBV12-3/TRBV12-4
CDR3: CASSFWRVEGNTIYF
DNA: TGTGCCAGCAGTTTCTGGAGGGTAGAAGGAAACACCATATATTTT

D: -
size: -
J: TRBJ2-3
V: TRBV7-2
CDR3: CASSLAQAARGTQYF
DNA: TGTGCCAGCAGCTTAGCGCAGGCGGCTCGGGGTACGCAGTATTTT

D: TRBD2
size: many
J: TRBJ2-7
V: TRBV11-2
CDR3: CASSPWTSGGYEQYF
DNA: TGTGCCAGCAGCCCGTGGACTAGCGGGGGCTACGAGCAGTACTTC

D: -
size: few
J: TRBJ1-2
V: TRBV12-3/TRBV12-4
CDR3: CASSQHGTFFNYGYTF
DNA: TGTGCCAGCAGTCAGCACGGGACCTTTTTTAACTATGGCTACACCTTC

D: -
size: many
J: TRBJ2-1
V: TRBV24-1
CDR3: CATSGASGYYNEQFF
DNA: TGTGCCACCAGTGGTGCCAGCGGGTATTACAATGAGCAGTTCTTC

D: TRBD2
size: -
J: TRBJ2-3
V: TRBV2
CDR3: CASSEGLPSDTQYF
DNA: TGTGCCAGCAGTGAGGGACTACCGTCGGATACGCAGTATTTT

D: -
size: -
J: TRBJ2-2
V: TRBV7-2
CDR3: CASSRRDFTGELFF
DNA: TGTGCCAGCAGCCGACGGGACTTCACCGGGGAGCTGTTTTTT

D: -
size: few
J: TRBJ2-3
V: TRBV11-2
CDR3: CASSADREATDTQYF
DNA: TGTGCCAGCAGCGCCGACAGGGAGGCCACAGATACGCAGTATTTT

D: -
size: -
J: TRBJ2-7
V: TRBV15
CDR3: CATSTDRSAREQYF
DNA: TGTGCCACCAGCACCGACAGATCGGCGCGGGAGCAGTACTTC

D: -
size: many
J: TRBJ2-1
V: TRBV20-1
CDR3: CSAALALSSYNEQFF
DNA: TGCAGTGCCGCACTAGCTCTTAGCTCCTACAATGAGCAGTTCTTC

D: TRBD1
size: medium-sized
J: TRBJ2-3
V: TRBV6-2/TRBV6-3
CDR3: CASSYSAGQGTDTQYF
DNA: TGTGCCAGCAGTTACTCGGCGGGACAGGGCACAGATACGCAGTATTTT

D: TRBD2
size: -
J: TRBJ2-5
V: TRBV7-8
CDR3: CASSLNFVAGGRETQYF
DNA: TGTGCCAGCAGCTTAAATTTTGTAGCGGGAGGCAGGGAGACCCAGTACTTC

D: -
size: few
J: TRBJ1-6
V: TRBV10-3
CDR3: CAIRAGPNSPLHF
DNA: TGTGCCATCAGGGCCGGACCTAATTCACCCCTCCACTTT

D: -
size: many
J: TRBJ2-7
V: TRBV12-3/TRBV12-4
CDR3: CASSLAAGPSYEQYF
DNA: TGTGCCAGCAGTTTAGCGGCAGGACCTAGCTACGAGCAGTACTTC

D: -
size: few
J: TRBJ2-1
V: TRBV20-1
CDR3: CSSTGSRSYNEQFF
DNA: TGCAGTTCCACTGGCTCGCGCTCCTACAATGAGCAGTTCTTC

D: -
size: few
J: TRBJ2-7
V: TRBV28
CDR3: CASSLRGLGEQYF
DNA: TGTGCCAGCAGTTTGCGGGGTTTGGGCGAGCAGTACTTC

D: -
size: few
J: TRBJ1-2
V: TRBV29-1
CDR3: CSVVREANYGYTF
DNA: TGCAGCGTTGTCAGGGAGGCTAACTATGGCTACACCTTC

D: TRBD2
size: few
J: TRBJ2-3
V: TRBV20-1
CDR3: CSAMLGLAVTDTQYF
DNA: TGCAGTGCTATGTTGGGACTAGCGGTCACAGATACGCAGTATTTT

D: -
size: few
J: TRBJ1-6
V: TRBV6-2/TRBV6-3
CDR3: CASSYPRDRNSPLHF
DNA: TGTGCCAGCAGTTACCCACGAGACAGGAATTCACCCCTCCACTTT

D: TRBD1
size: few
J: TRBJ1-6
V: TRBV7-9
CDR3: CASSLNRGRDLDSPLHF
DNA: TGTGCCAGCAGCCTTAACAGGGGGCGCGATCTAGATTCACCCCTCCACTTT

D: -
size: -
J: TRBJ2-4
V: TRBV9
CDR3: CASSVDSGRAWIQYF
DNA: TGTGCCAGCAGCGTAGACAGTGGCCGGGCGTGGATTCAGTACTTC

D: -
size: few
J: TRBJ1-1
V: TRBV7-9
CDR3: CASSLGYGMNTEAFF
DNA: TGTGCCAGCAGCTTAGGTTACGGAATGAACACTGAAGCTTTCTTT

D: TRBD1
size: -
J: TRBJ1-4
V: TRBV20-1
CDR3: CSANRGQEKLFF
DNA: TGCAGTGCCAACAGGGGGCAGGAAAAACTGTTTTTT

D: TRBD2
size: few
J: TRBJ2-1
V: TRBV6-2/TRBV6-3
CDR3: CASRIPGLVFSQFF
DNA: TGTGCCAGCAGAATCCCGGGACTAGTGTTTTCGCAGTTCTTC

D: -
size: -
J: TRBJ2-1
V: TRBV11-3
CDR3: CASSLNVDEQFF
DNA: TGTGCCAGCAGCTTAAATGTAGACGAGCAGTTCTTC

D: -
size: -
J: TRBJ2-1
V: TRBV20-1
CDR3: CSATSRNEQFF
DNA: TGCAGTGCTACTAGTAGGAATGAGCAGTTCTTC

D: TRBD2
size: few
J: TRBJ2-1
V: TRBV5-1
CDR3: CASSLEASGRGEQFF
DNA: TGCGCCAGCAGCTTGGAAGCTAGCGGGAGGGGGGAGCAGTTCTTC

D: -
size: -
J: TRBJ2-2
V: TRBV5-1
CDR3: CASRQQGINTGELFF
DNA: TGCGCCAGCAGGCAACAGGGTATTAACACCGGGGAGCTGTTTTTT

D: -
size: few
J: TRBJ1-3
V: TRBV12-3/TRBV12-4
CDR3: CASSHSNSGNTIYF
DNA: TGTGCCAGCAGTCACAGCAACTCTGGAAACACCATATATTTT

D: -
size: few
J: TRBJ1-1
V: TRBV5-1
CDR3: CASSQFKGEAFF
DNA: TGCGCCAGCAGCCAGTTCAAGGGTGAAGCTTTCTTT

D: -
size: -
J: TRBJ1-1
V: TRBV6-5
CDR3: CASSSTPGQSEAFF
DNA: TGTGCCAGCAGTTCCACCCCTGGACAGTCTGAAGCTTTCTTT

D: TRBD2
size: few
J: TRBJ2-3
V: TRBV10-3
CDR3: CAISENGGGDTQYF
DNA: TGTGCCATCAGTGAAAACGGCGGGGGGGATACGCAGTATTTT